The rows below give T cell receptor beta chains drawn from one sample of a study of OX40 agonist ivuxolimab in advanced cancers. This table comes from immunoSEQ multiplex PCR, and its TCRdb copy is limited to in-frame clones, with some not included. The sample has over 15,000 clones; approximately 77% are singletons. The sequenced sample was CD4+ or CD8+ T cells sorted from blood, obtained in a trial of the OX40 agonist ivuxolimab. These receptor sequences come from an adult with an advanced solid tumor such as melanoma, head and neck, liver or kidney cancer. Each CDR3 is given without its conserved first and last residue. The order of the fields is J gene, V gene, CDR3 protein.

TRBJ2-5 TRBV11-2 ASSSEGGPVIQETQY
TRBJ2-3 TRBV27 ASTDRASGADTQY
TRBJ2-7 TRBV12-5 ASGTDNSYEQY
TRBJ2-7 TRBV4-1 ASSQDRWDRVDEQY
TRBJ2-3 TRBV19 ASSIYVSRADTQY
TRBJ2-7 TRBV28 ASSPDYEQY
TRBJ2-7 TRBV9 ASSVGGAGGIYEQY
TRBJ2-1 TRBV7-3 ASSLQVAGTNEQF
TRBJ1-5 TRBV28 ASSLDRKNQPQH
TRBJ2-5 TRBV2 ASSDLSGAIRETQY
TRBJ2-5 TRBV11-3 ASSSRQGIEETQY
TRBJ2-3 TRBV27 ASGDTQY
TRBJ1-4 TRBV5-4 ASSFWGFNEKLF
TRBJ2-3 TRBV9 ASSVGLSLTDTQY
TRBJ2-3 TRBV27 ASRPRSWTGTDTQY
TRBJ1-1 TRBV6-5 ASSLTGALGTEAF
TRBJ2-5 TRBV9 ASGRQETQY
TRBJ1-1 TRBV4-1 ASSRNTEAF
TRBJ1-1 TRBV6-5 ASSIGTGKAF
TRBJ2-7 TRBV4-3 ASSQFRGYEQY
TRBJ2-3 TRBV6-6 ASRYGGLDTQY
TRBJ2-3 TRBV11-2 ASTRLVGSDTQY
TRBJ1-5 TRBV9 ASSDPAGGPQH
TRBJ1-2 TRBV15 ATSRDDSGGAYYGYT
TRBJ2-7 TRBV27 ASSSGQVYEQY